This T cell receptor beta chain was observed in a study of identical twins. Study findings and constraints: Cord blood beta clonotypes that were abundant carried fewer insertions, and memory repertoires showed no such trend. Beta out-of-frame sequences showed weaker excess sharing between twins.

Details on this clonotype: Its antigen is still unknown.

TCRdb processed the 5' RACE reads anew with MiXCR; each CDR3 protein has one entry. The sample has over 200,000 distinct CDR3 sequences; 10% are singletons. The V gene end was trimmed by 6 bases and the J gene end by 3 bases; junction bases not matched to a gene: 7. Germline V lookup: CDR1 MNHEY, CDR2 SMNVEV (reference sequence). This CDR3 spans 15 amino acids. Sequenced input: memory T cells sorted from blood. The chain has TRBV27 and TRBJ2-7, with TRBD2 identical over 11 bases. The TCR was taken from a middle-aged man in good health. CDR3 sequence reads: CASRLIGTSGYEQYF. CDR3 DNA sequence: TGTGCCAGCAGGCTTATCGGGACTAGCGGCTACGAGCAGTACTTC.